What follows are 32 T cell receptor beta chains derived from one specimen sequenced in a study of radiation and T cells in renal cell carcinoma. Using immunoSEQ multiplex PCR, the repertoire was profiled, and TCRdb retains in-frame clones only, with some absent. The sample lists approximately 24,000 clones; more than 45% were seen once. Treatment indicated: 15 Gy SBRT to primary tumor, nephrectomy 4 weeks later. This material consisted of tumor tissue, taken from a patient whose treatment included radiotherapy and nephrectomy. The receptor set was obtained from a woman in her fifties or sixties with renal cell carcinoma.

This clone was detected a few times. CDR3 in DNA: TGTGCCAGCAGGTCCGGACAGTGGGGAAACACCGGGGAGCTGTTTTTT. This gives the protein CASRSGQWGNTGELFF. The chain uses TRBV6-6 and TRBJ2-2; a possible D gene is TRBD1 (6 bases). V shed 6 bases and J shed 2 bases, with 16 bases lying between them. Looked up from germline, CDR1 is MNHNY and CDR2 is SVGAGI (reference sequence). The CDR3 totals 16 residues.

This clone was counted only a few times. The V call is TRBV5-1, the J call TRBJ2-7; the match to TRBD1 covers 7 bases. The germline V gene encodes CDR1 SGHRS and CDR2 YFSETQ. V trimming: 7 bases; J trimming: 1 base; junction bases outside the gene matches: 5. The CDR3 runs to 13 residues. The CDR3 is CASAGGSSYEQYF. The DNA of the CDR3 is TGCGCCAGCGCAGGGGGTAGTTCCTACGAGCAGTACTTC.

The J gene is TRBJ2-2, the V gene TRBV5-1; D possibly uses TRBD1 or TRBD2 (5 bases each). Germline V gives CDR1 SGHRS, CDR2 YFSETQ. V dropped 3 bases and J dropped 5 bases, with 17 bases sitting between them. CDR3 length equals 16 residues. The CDR3 reads CASSWDGLGGTGELFF. The CDR3 DNA reads TGCGCCAGCAGCTGGGACGGCCTGGGTGGGACCGGGGAGCTGTTTTTT.

V gene TRBV4-1 combines with J gene TRBJ2-7, with D perhaps being TRBD1 or TRBD2 (5 bases each). Germline CDR1 reads MGHRA; CDR2 reads YSYEKL. The V gene lost 3 bases and the J gene lost 2 bases, with 14 bases spanning the gap. This CDR3 is built from 15 residues. The CDR3 DNA follows: TGCGCCAGCAGCCACCCGGGACGGAACACCTACGAGCAGTACTTC. This sequence encodes CASSHPGRNTYEQYF.

This clone was detected only a few times. The chain combines TRBV11-2 with TRBJ1-2; D may be TRBD1 (5 bases). Per the germline V gene, CDR1 is SGHAT and CDR2 is FQNNGV. This CDR3 spans 14 amino acids. Trimming cost V 4 bases and J 3 bases, with 12 bases left between them. The CDR3 region is CASSSSGADYGYTF. The CDR3 nucleotides read TGTGCCAGCAGCTCCTCCGGGGCGGACTATGGCTACACCTTC.

This clone was seen once. The chain uses TRBV6-6 and TRBJ1-2; D is undetermined. This CDR3 comprises 15 residues. The germline V gene has CDR1 MNHNY and CDR2 SVGAGI (reference sequence). V was cut by 6 bases and J by 7 bases, with 21 bases left in between. CDR3 in amino acids: CASSLLIPAGSGYTF. The DNA of the CDR3 is TGTGCCAGCAGCCTCCTGATTCCGGCGGGGTCTGGCTACACCTTC.

V usage is TRBV10-3 and J usage is TRBJ1-1, with D possibly being TRBD1 (5 bases). This CDR3 has 16 amino acids. Germline CDR1 is ENHRY and CDR2 is SYGVKD. V gave up 10 bases and J gave up 3 bases, with 24 bases separating them. The CDR3 loop reads CASSLTGVGRDTEAFF. The CDR3 DNA sequence: TGTGCCAGCAGCCTCACGGGGGTGGGGAGAGACACTGAAGCTTTCTTT.

The chain employs TRBV7-3 and TRBJ1-6, with D unclear. V lost 5 bases to trimming and J lost 5 bases, with 10 bases between them. The length of the CDR3 is 14 residues. CDR1 and CDR2 from the germline V gene are SGHTA and FQGTGA. CDR3 loop: CASSPTGHNSPLHF. For the CDR3, the DNA is TGTGCCAGCAGCCCGACTGGGCATAATTCACCCCTCCACTTT. The whole variable domain, filled in from reference TRBV7-3 and TRBJ1-6, reads GAGVSQTPSNKVTEKGKYVELRCDPISGHTALYWYRQSLGQGPEFLIYFQGTGAADDSGLPNDRFFAVRPEGSVSTLKIQRTERGDSAVYLCASSPTGHNSPLHFGNGTRLTVT.

The chain links TRBV9 to TRBJ1-1, with D unclear. The V end was cut by 3 bases, the J end by 1 base, with 7 bases between. In germline, CDR1 is SGDLS, CDR2 YYNGEE. This CDR3 is 13 amino acids long. This CDR3 is CASSASGNTEAFF. CDR3 bases: TGTGCCAGCAGCGCTTCCGGGAACACTGAAGCTTTCTTT.

This clone was observed at least ten times. The rearrangement joins TRBV19 to TRBJ2-7; the D call may be TRBD1 or TRBD2 (5 bases each). CDR3 length: 14 amino acids. V lost 6 bases and J 6 bases, leaving 18 bases between the germline ends. Germline V gives CDR1 LNHDA, CDR2 SQIVND (reference sequence). In DNA, the CDR3 is TGTGCCAGTAGCCCATCCCGGGACGCGGGCGAGCAGTACTTC. Amino acid sequence: CASSPSRDAGEQYF.

In this sample, this clone turned up a few times. The chain has TRBV7-2 and TRBJ2-1; D not certain. Trimming shortened V by 1 base and J by 6 bases, and 4 bases separated the two germline ends. Germline V gene data show CDR1 as SGHTA and CDR2 as FQGNSA. CDR3 size: 12 residues. CDR3 loop: CASSLVLNEQFF. CDR3 DNA: TGTGCCAGCAGCTTAGTCCTCAATGAGCAGTTCTTC.

This chain uses TRBV14 with TRBJ2-1; D is ambiguous. Germline V lookup: CDR1 SGHDN, CDR2 FVKESK. The CDR3 has 16 residues. V dropped 0 bases and J dropped 0 bases, with 9 bases sitting between them. The CDR3 reads CASSQDPSNSYNEQFF. The CDR3 nucleotides read TGTGCCAGCAGCCAAGACCCGTCAAACTCCTACAATGAGCAGTTCTTC. The full variable domain, with the rest looked up from reference TRBV14 and TRBJ2-1, is EAGVTQFPSHSVIEKGQTVTLRCDPISGHDNLYWYRRVMGKEIKFLLHFVKESKQDESGMPNNRFLAERTGGTYSTLKVQPAELEDSGVYFCASSQDPSNSYNEQFFGPGTRLTVL.

This chain joins TRBV30 and TRBJ1-1; a weak D match, TRBD1 (6 bases). The CDR3 sequence is 14 residues long. V gave up 0 bases and J gave up 6 bases, with 14 bases separating them. The V gene's germline CDR1 is GTSNPN and CDR2 SVGIG (reference sequence). The CDR3 nucleotides read TGTGCCTGGAGTGTAGGGGGGGGCTTGGCTGAAGCTTTCTTT. It specifies CAWSVGGGLAEAFF.

The sample holds a few counts of this clone. This sequence joins TRBV6-5 and TRBJ2-5, with TRBD2 matching over 7 bases. CDR3 size: 13 residues. The germline CDR1 and CDR2 sequences are MNHEY and SVGAGI. V was clipped by 7 bases and J by 2 bases; unmatched bases: 4. CDR3 residues: CASNLAEQETQYF. The DNA of the CDR3 is TGTGCCAGCAATCTAGCGGAACAAGAGACCCAGTACTTC.

The V gene is TRBV10-3, the J gene TRBJ2-3; 14 bases are a match to TRBD2. V lost 8 bases, J lost 2 bases, and 3 bases stayed unmatched. Germline CDR1 reads ENHRY; CDR2 reads SYGVKD. This CDR3 comprises 15 residues. DNA for the CDR3: TGTGCCATCGGGGGACTAGCGGGGGACACAGATACGCAGTATTTT. Its translation is CAIGGLAGDTDTQYF.

V and J are TRBV5-5 and TRBJ1-2, with TRBD1 matching 9 bases. Germline CDR1 and CDR2: SGHKS and YYEKEE (reference sequence). This CDR3 is built from 13 residues. V shed 4 bases and J 8 bases; nucleotides not matched to a gene: 6. The CDR3 coding sequence is TGTGCCAGCAGCCCCACAGGGGGCCCAGGCTACACCTTC. It specifies CASSPTGGPGYTF. The whole variable domain, filled in from reference TRBV5-5 and TRBJ1-2, reads DAGVTQSPTHLIKTRGQQVTLRCSPISGHKSVSWYQQVLGQGPQFIFQYYEKEERGRGNFPDRFSARQFPNYSSELNVNALLLGDSALYLCASSPTGGPGYTFGSGTRLTVV.

The V gene is TRBV7-9, the J gene TRBJ1-1; D unclear. Deletions cut 3 bases from V and 1 base from J, with 6 bases between. Germline lookup yields CDR1 SEHNR and CDR2 FQNEAQ (reference sequence). This CDR3 has 13 residues. CDR3 nucleotides: TGTGCCAGCAGCTTGTACAAGAACACTGAAGCTTTCTTT. This translates into CASSLYKNTEAFF.

The chain carries TRBV7-2 and TRBJ2-5; TRBD1 might be the D (5 bases). Germline V gene sequence: CDR1 SGHTA, CDR2 FQGNSA. The CDR3 consists of 13 residues. Trimming took 5 bases from V and 5 from J, leaving 12 bases between them. CDR3 loop: CASSRGQSETQYF. The CDR3 region has the DNA TGTGCCAGCAGCCGCGGACAATCCGAGACCCAGTACTTC.

J is TRBJ1-2 and V is TRBV7-2; D is uncertain. Trimming pared 1 base from V and 8 bases from J, leaving 11 bases between. CDR1 and CDR2 (germline): SGHTA, FQGNSA. The CDR3 runs 13 residues. CDR3 in amino acids: CASSLVPFGGYTF. CDR3 DNA: TGTGCCAGCAGCTTAGTTCCCTTCGGGGGCTACACCTTC.

This clone is a singleton in its sample. The V and J genes are TRBV5-5 and TRBJ2-4; D might be TRBD1 or TRBD2, each matching 5 bases. The CDR3 length is 15 residues. Germline V CDR1 and CDR2: SGHKS, YYEKEE (reference sequence). Trimming removed 4 bases at V and 8 bases at J, with 19 bases between. CDR3 region: CASSLITGTLDIQYF. The CDR3 DNA follows: TGTGCCAGCAGCCTCATTACCGGGACCCTGGACATTCAGTACTTC.

The chain recombines TRBV27 with TRBJ2-5, with 8 nucleotides matching TRBD2. The V segment lost 4 bases and the J segment 1 base; nucleotides outside the gene matches: 11. The length of the CDR3 is 17 residues. CDR1 MNHEY and CDR2 SMNVEV come from the germline V gene (reference sequence). CDR3 in amino acids: CASSSHGVAGSQETQYF. Here the CDR3 DNA reads TGTGCCAGCAGTTCCCATGGGGTAGCGGGGAGCCAAGAGACCCAGTACTTC.

The chain employs TRBV30 and TRBJ1-1, with D unclear. CDR1 is GTSNPN, CDR2 SVGIG, per germline (reference sequence). Trimming stripped 2 bases from V and 4 bases from J, with 8 bases between. The CDR3 consists of 12 residues. CDR3 nucleotide sequence: TGTGCCTGGAGTTGGCAGAGCACTGAAGCTTTCTTT. It translates to CAWSWQSTEAFF.

This CDR3 reads CATSRDAGGGGYTF. Written as DNA, the CDR3 is TGTGCCACCAGCAGAGATGCAGGGGGCGGTGGCTACACCTTC. The gene calls are TRBV15 and TRBJ1-2, with 8 positions matching TRBD1. CDR1 and CDR2 from the germline V gene are LNHNV and YYDKDF (reference sequence). V trimming: 0 bases; J trimming: 7 bases; junction bases outside the gene matches: 4. The CDR3 extends over 14 amino acids. Based on the CDR3 plus reference TRBV15 and TRBJ1-2, the full variable domain is DAMVIQNPRYQVTQFGKPVTLSCSQTLNHNVMYWYQQKSSQAPKLLFHYYDKDFNNEADTPDNFQSRRPNTSFCFLDIRSPGLGDTAMYLCATSRDAGGGGYTFGSGTRLTVV.

The V gene is TRBV30, the J gene TRBJ2-3, with 8 bases lining up with TRBD2. CDR1 and CDR2 from the germline V gene are GTSNPN and SVGIG (reference sequence). Trimming at V came to 4 bases and at J to 7 bases, leaving 7 bases not matched to a gene. This CDR3 spans 13 amino acids. The CDR3 DNA follows: TGTGCCTGGAATAGCGGGGAGAGAAATACGCAGTATTTT. This encodes CAWNSGERNTQYF.

This clone has more than one count but fewer than ten. The chain employs TRBV10-3 and TRBJ1-1; no firm D call. V lost 6 bases and J lost 1, with 12 bases in between. The CDR3 consists of 14 residues. Germline CDR1 reads ENHRY; CDR2 reads SYGVKD. CDR3 region: CAISAAEGNTEAFF. Here the CDR3 DNA reads TGTGCCATCAGCGCCGCGGAGGGGAACACTGAAGCTTTCTTT.

V is TRBV6-5 and J is TRBJ2-5; the D is unclear. The CDR3 spans 14 residues. Germline V lookup: CDR1 MNHEY, CDR2 SVGAGI. Trimming took 6 bases from V and 5 from J, leaving 16 bases between them. The DNA for the CDR3 is TGTGCCAGCAGGGAGCACCGCCGCAAGGAGACCCAGTACTTC. It codes for CASREHRRKETQYF.

V usage is TRBV5-1 and J usage is TRBJ2-1, with D unresolved. Germline CDR1 is SGHRS and CDR2 is YFSETQ. Trimming took 0 bases from V and 0 from J, leaving 7 bases between them. The CDR3 is 15 residues long. CDR3 in DNA: TGCGCCAGCAGCTTGGTAGAGAGCTCCTACAATGAGCAGTTCTTC. It yields the protein CASSLVESSYNEQFF. The variable domain in full, completed from reference TRBV5-1 and TRBJ2-1, reads KAGVTQTPRYLIKTRGQQVTLSCSPISGHRSVSWYQQTPGQGLQFLFEYFSETQRNKGNFPGRFSGRQFSNSRSEMNVSTLELGDSALYLCASSLVESSYNEQFFGPGTRLTVL.

A few counts support this clone. The chain employs TRBV2 and TRBJ2-7; 7 bases are shared with TRBD1. CDR1 is SNHLY and CDR2 is FYNNEI in the germline V gene. This CDR3 has 14 amino acids. J gave up 4 bases and V 4 bases, and 7 bases lay outside the gene matches. In nucleotides, the CDR3 is TGTGCCAGCAGTGCAAGACAGGGTCGTTACGAGCAGTACTTC. It translates to CASSARQGRYEQYF. Full variable domain (outside the CDR3, taken from reference TRBV2 and TRBJ2-7): EPEVTQTPSHQVTQMGQEVILRCVPISNHLYFYWYRQILGQKVEFLVSFYNNEISEKSEIFDDQFSVERPDGSNFTLKIRSTKLEDSAMYFCASSARQGRYEQYFGPGTRLTVT.

The V and J genes are TRBV7-8 and TRBJ2-5; TRBD2 matches at 10 bases. Per germline, CDR1 SGHVS and CDR2 FQNEAQ. After removal of 2 bases from V and 4 bases from J, the junction contained 4 bases not matched to a gene. This CDR3 is built from 15 residues. The CDR3 here is CASSLSGGAIETQYF. In DNA, the CDR3 is TGTGCCAGCAGCTTAAGCGGGGGGGCGATAGAGACCCAGTACTTC.

A few counts support this clone. The chain couples TRBV29-1 to TRBJ1-1, with unresolved D. The V gene lost 6 bases and the J gene lost 6 bases, with 11 bases spanning the gap. Germline lookup yields CDR1 SQVTM and CDR2 ANQGSEA. The CDR3 runs 11 residues. The CDR3 is CSVDEGPEAFF. The CDR3 DNA sequence: TGCAGCGTCGACGAAGGGCCTGAAGCTTTCTTT. Complete variable domain (other parts from reference TRBV29-1 and TRBJ1-1): SAVISQKPSRDICQRGTSLTIQCQVDSQVTMMFWYRQQPGQSLTLIATANQGSEATYESGFVIDKFPISRPNLTFSTLTVSNMSPEDSSIYLCSVDEGPEAFFGQGTRLTVV.

The chain combines TRBV5-6 with TRBJ1-1; unclear D gene. Germline-derived CDR1 and CDR2 are SGHDT and YYEEEE. The CDR3 extends over 15 amino acids. The V and J ends lost 6 bases and 1 base respectively, with 16 bases between them. CDR3 sequence reads: CASTPRNLRNTEAFF. The CDR3, as DNA: TGTGCCAGCACCCCGAGGAACCTTCGGAACACTGAAGCTTTCTTT.

This clone was picked up many times. The chain carries TRBV6-5 and TRBJ2-7, with D perhaps being TRBD1 or TRBD2 (5 bases each). CDR3 length: 15 residues. CDR1 is MNHEY and CDR2 is SVGAGI in the germline V gene. Trimming left V 6 bases short and J 2 bases short, with 17 bases between. The CDR3 loop is CASSPRGVKAYEQYF. The CDR3 nucleotides are TGTGCCAGCAGCCCTAGAGGGGTAAAGGCCTACGAGCAGTACTTC.